This T cell receptor beta chain was identified during a study of memory CD4+ T cells and cytomegalovirus serostatus. After removal of 4 bases from V and 4 bases from J, the junction contained 3 bases not matched to a gene. CDR3 length: 13 amino acids. The germline V gene encodes CDR1 MNHEY and CDR2 SVGAGI. There are a few counts of this clone. Generated by immunoSEQ multiplex PCR, the TCRdb table keeps only in-frame clones and is missing some. Counted here are 55,000 or so clones, around four fifths occurring once; the ten biggest clones make up 2%. Single viable CD3+CD4+CD8-CD45RO+ cells were sorted as the memory CD4+ T cells.

The sample was memory CD4+ T cells from blood. This TCR derives from an adult in good health and CMV-seropositive. The chain couples TRBV6-5 to TRBJ2-7; 8 bases are a match to TRBD2. CDR3 region: CASSSASGYEQYF. DNA for the CDR3: TGTGCCAGCAGTTCGGCTAGCGGGTACGAGCAGTACTTC.